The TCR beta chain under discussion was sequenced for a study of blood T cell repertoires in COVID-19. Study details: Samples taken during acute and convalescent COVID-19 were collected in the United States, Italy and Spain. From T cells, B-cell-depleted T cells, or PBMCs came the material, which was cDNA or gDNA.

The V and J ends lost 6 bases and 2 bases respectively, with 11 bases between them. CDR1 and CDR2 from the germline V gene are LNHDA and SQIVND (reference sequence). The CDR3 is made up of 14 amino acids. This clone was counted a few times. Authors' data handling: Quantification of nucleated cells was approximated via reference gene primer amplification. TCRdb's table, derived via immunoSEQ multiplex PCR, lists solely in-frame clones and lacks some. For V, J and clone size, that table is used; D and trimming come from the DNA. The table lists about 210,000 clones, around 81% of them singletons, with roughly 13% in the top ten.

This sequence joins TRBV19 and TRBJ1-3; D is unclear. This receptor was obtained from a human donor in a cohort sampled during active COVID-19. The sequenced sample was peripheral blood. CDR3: CASRPVPAGNTIYF. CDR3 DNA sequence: TGTGCCAGTAGGCCAGTACCCGCTGGAAACACCATATATTTT.